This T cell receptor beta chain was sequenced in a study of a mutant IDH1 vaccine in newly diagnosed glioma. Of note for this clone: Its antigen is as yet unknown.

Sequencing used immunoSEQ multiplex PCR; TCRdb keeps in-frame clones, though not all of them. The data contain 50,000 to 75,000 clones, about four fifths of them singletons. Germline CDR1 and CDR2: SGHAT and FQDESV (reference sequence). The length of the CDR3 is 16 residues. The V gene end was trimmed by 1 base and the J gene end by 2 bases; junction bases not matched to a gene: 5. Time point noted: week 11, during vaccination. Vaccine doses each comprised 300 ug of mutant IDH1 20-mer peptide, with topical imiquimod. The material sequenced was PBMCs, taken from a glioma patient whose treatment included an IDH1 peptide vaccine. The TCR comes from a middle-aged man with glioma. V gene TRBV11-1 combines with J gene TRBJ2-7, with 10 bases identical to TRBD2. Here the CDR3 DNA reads TGTGCCAGCAGCTTAGATACTAGCGGGGATACCTACGAGCAGTACTTC. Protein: CASSLDTSGDTYEQYF. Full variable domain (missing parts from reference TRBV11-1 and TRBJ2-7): EAEVAQSPRYKITEKSQAVAFWCDPISGHATLYWYRQILGQGPELLVQFQDESVVDDSQLPKDRFSAERLKGVDSTLKIQPAELGDSAMYLCASSLDTSGDTYEQYFGPGTRLTVT.